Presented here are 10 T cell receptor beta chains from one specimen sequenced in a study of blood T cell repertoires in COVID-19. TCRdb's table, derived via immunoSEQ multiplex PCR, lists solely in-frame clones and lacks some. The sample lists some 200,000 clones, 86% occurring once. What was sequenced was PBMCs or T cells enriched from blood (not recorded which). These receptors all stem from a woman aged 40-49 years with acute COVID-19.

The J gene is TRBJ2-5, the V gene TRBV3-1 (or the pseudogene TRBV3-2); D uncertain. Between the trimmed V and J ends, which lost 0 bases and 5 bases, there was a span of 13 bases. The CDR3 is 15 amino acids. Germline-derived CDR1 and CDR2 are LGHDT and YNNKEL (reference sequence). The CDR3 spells CASSQDPESRETQYF. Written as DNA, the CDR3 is TGTGCCAGCAGCCAAGACCCGGAGAGTCGGGAGACCCAGTACTTC.

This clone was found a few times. For the CDR3, the DNA is TGTGCCAGCAGCCGGGACTACACAGATACGCAGTATTTT. Amino acids: CASSRDYTDTQYF. The chain carries TRBV7-3 and TRBJ2-3; 7 nucleotides align to TRBD2. The V gene's germline CDR1 is SGHTA and CDR2 FQGTGA. Trimming removed 5 bases from V and 2 bases from J; junction bases left unmatched: 1. CDR3 size: 13 residues.

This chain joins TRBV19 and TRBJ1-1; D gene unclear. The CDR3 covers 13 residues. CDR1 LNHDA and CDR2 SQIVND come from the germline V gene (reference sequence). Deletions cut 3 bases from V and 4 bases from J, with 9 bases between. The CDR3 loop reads CASSIHPGTEAFF. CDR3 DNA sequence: TGTGCCAGTAGTATTCATCCGGGCACTGAAGCTTTCTTT. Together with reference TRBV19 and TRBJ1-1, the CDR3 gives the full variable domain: DGGITQSPKYLFRKEGQNVTLSCEQNLNHDAMYWYRQDPGQGLRLIYYSQIVNDFQKGDIAEGYSVSREKKESFPLTVTSAQKNPTAFYLCASSIHPGTEAFFGQGTRLTVV.

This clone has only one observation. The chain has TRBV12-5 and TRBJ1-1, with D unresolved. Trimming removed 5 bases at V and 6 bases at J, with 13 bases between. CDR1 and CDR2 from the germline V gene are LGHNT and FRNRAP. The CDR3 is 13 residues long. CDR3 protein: CASGPGRDPEAFF. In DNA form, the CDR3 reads TGTGCTAGTGGTCCTGGCCGGGATCCTGAAGCTTTCTTT. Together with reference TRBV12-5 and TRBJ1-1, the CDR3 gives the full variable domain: DARVTQTPRHKVTEMGQEVTMRCQPILGHNTVFWYRQTMMQGLELLAYFRNRAPLDDSGMPKDRFSAEMPDATLATLKIQPSEPRDSAVYFCASGPGRDPEAFFGQGTRLTVV.

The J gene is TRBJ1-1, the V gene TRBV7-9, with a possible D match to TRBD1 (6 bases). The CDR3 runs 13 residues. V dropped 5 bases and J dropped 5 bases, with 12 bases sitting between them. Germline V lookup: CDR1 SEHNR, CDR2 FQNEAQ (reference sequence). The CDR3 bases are TGTGCCAGCAGCGGGGGCCCGGGGACTGAAGCTTTCTTT. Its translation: CASSGGPGTEAFF. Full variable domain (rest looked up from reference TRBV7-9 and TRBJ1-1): DTGVSQNPRHKITKRGQNVTFRCDPISEHNRLYWYRQTLGQGPEFLTYFQNEAQLEKSRLLSDRFSAERPKGSFSTLEIQRTEQGDSAMYLCASSGGPGTEAFFGQGTRLTVV.

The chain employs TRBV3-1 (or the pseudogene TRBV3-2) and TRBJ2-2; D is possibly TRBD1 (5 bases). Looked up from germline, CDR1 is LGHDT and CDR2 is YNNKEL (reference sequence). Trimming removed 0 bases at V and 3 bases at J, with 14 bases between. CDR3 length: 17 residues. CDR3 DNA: TGTGCCAGCAGCCAAGACGTTACATTAGGGGACACCGGGGAGCTGTTTTTT. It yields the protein CASSQDVTLGDTGELFF.

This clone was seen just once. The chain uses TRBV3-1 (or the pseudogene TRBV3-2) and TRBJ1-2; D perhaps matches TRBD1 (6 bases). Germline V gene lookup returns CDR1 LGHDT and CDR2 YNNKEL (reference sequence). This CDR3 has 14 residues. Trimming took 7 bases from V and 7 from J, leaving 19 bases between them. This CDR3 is CASKRTWDISGYTF. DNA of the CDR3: TGTGCCAGCAAACGTACCTGGGACATCTCTGGCTACACCTTC.

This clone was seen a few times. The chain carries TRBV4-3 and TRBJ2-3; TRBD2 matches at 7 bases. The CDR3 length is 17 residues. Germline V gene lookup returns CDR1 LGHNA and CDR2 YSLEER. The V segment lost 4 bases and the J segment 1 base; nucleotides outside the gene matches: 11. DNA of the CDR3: TGCGCCAGCAGCCCCGACCCCCCTGCGGGGGGCACAGATACGCAGTATTTT. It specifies CASSPDPPAGGTDTQYF.

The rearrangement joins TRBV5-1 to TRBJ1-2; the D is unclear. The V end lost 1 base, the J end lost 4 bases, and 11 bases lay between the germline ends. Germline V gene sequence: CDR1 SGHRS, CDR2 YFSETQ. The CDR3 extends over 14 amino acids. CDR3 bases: TGCGCCAGCAGCTTGTACGACTCCGGCTATGGCTACACCTTC. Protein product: CASSLYDSGYGYTF.

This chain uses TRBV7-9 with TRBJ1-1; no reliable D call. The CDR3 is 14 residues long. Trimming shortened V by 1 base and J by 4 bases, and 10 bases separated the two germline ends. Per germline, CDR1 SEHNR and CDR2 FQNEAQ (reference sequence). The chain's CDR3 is CASSLGFFVTEAFF. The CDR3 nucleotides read TGTGCCAGCAGCTTAGGTTTCTTTGTCACTGAAGCTTTCTTT. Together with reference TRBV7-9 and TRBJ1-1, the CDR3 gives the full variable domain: DTGVSQNPRHKITKRGQNVTFRCDPISEHNRLYWYRQTLGQGPEFLTYFQNEAQLEKSRLLSDRFSAERPKGSFSTLEIQRTEQGDSAMYLCASSLGFFVTEAFFGQGTRLTVV.